These 3 T cell receptor beta chains originate from one sample sequenced in a study of identical twins. One entry per CDR3 protein results from TCRdb running MiXCR on the 5' RACE reads. The sample lists about 450,000 distinct CDR3 sequences; approximately 18% were seen once. Sequenced sample: naive T cells sorted from blood. The receptors derive from a man between 45 and 60 years old in good health.

At least ten counts were recorded for this clonotype. The chain joins TRBV13 to TRBJ1-5, with a weak D call TRBD1 (5 bases). The length of the CDR3 is 15 residues. Trimming removed 4 bases from V and 4 bases from J, with 14 bases in between. CDR1 is PRHDT, CDR2 FYEKMQ, per germline (reference sequence). The CDR3 coding sequence is TGTGCCAGCAGCTCCCGAGGGGTACGTAATCAGCCCCAGCATTTT. Amino acid sequence: CASSSRGVRNQPQHF.

This clonotype was recorded many times. CDR3 residues: CSARDPTQNIQYF. CDR3 coding DNA: TGCAGTGCTAGAGATCCGACCCAAAACATTCAGTACTTC. V usage is TRBV20-1 and J usage is TRBJ2-4; D is uncertain. Trimming took off 0 bases at V and 5 bases at J, with 8 bases between the two ends. There are 13 residues in the CDR3. From germline, CDR1 is DFQATT and CDR2 SNEGSKA (reference sequence).

This clonotype was counted a few times. The gene calls are TRBV20-1 and TRBJ2-7; D is uncertain. This CDR3 is built from 11 residues. V lost 3 bases, J lost 2 bases, and 5 bases lay in between. CDR1 and CDR2 from the germline V gene are DFQATT and SNEGSKA (reference sequence). The DNA for the CDR3 is TGCAGTGCTAGCGATGCCTACGAGCAGTACTTC. The encoded protein is CSASDAYEQYF.